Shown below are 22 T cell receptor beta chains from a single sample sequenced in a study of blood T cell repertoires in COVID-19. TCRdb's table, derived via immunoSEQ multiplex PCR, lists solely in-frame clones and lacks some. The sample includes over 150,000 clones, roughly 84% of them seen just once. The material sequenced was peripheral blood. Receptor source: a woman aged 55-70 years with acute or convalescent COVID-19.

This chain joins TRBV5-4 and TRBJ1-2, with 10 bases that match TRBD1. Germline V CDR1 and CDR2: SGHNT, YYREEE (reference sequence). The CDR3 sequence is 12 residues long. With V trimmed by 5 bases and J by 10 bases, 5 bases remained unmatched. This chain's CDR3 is CASRWTGGDYTF. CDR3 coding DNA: TGTGCCAGCAGGTGGACAGGGGGAGACTACACCTTC.

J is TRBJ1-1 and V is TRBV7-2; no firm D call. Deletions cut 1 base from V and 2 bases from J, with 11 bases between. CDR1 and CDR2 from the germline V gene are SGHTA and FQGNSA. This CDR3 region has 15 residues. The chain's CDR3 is CASSLVVRANTEAFF. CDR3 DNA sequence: TGTGCCAGCAGCTTAGTTGTGCGGGCCAACACTGAAGCTTTCTTT. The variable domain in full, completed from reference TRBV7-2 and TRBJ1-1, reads GAGVSQSPSNKVTEKGKDVELRCDPISGHTALYWYRQSLGQGLEFLIYFQGNSAPDKSGLPSDRFSAERTGGSVSTLTIQRTQQEDSAVYLCASSLVVRANTEAFFGQGTRLTVV.

CDR3 sequence (DNA): TGCGCCAGCAGCTCATCCCCAGGGGACTACCGCGGGGCCAATGAGCAGTTCTTC. This codes for CASSSSPGDYRGANEQFF. The V and J genes are TRBV5-1 and TRBJ2-1; D is perhaps TRBD2 (7 bases). There are 18 residues in the CDR3. CDR1 and CDR2 (germline): SGHRS, YFSETQ. Trimming took 3 bases from V and 6 from J, leaving 25 bases between them.

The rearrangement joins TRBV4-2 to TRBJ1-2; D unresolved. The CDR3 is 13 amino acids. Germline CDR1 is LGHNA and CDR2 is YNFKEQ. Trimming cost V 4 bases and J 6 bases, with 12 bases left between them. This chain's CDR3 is CASSLPSGDGYTF. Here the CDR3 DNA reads TGTGCCAGCAGCCTCCCATCCGGGGATGGCTACACCTTC.

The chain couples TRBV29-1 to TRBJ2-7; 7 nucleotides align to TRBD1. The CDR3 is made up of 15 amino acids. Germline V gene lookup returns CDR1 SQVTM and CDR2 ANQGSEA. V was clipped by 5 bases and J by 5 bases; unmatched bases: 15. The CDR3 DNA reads TGCAGCGTTCGAACAGACACAGGGGTTCGGGACGAGCAGTACTTC. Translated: CSVRTDTGVRDEQYF.

The CDR3 sequence: CASSEEPGGDYGYTF. The CDR3 DNA sequence: TGTGCCAGCAGTGAAGAGCCAGGGGGCGACTATGGCTACACCTTC. The chain employs TRBV6-4 and TRBJ1-2; 8 bases align to TRBD1. Germline V gives CDR1 MRHNA, CDR2 SNTAGT. V was pared by 3 bases and J by 3 bases, with 6 bases of the junction left unmatched. CDR3 length equals 15 residues.

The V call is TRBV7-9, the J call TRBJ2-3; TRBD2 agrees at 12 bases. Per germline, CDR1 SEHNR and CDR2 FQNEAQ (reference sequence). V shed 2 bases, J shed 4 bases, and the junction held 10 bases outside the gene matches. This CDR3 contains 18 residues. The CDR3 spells CASSLPASGGATSDTQYF. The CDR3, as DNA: TGTGCCAGCAGCTTACCGGCTAGCGGGGGGGCAACGTCAGATACGCAGTATTTT.

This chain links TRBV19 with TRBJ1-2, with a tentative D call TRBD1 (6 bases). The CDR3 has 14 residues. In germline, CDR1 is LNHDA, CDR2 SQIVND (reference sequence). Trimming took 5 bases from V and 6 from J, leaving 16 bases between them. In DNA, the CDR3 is TGTGCCAGTAGTCCTCAGGGGAACGTGGATGGCTACACCTTC. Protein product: CASSPQGNVDGYTF.

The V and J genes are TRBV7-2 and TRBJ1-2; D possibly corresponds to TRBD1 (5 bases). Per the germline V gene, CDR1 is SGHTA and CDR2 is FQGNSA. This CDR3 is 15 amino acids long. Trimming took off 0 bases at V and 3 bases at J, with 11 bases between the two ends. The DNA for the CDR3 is TGTGCCAGCAGCTTAGCCCGCAGGGCGGACTATGGCTACACCTTC. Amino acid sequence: CASSLARRADYGYTF.

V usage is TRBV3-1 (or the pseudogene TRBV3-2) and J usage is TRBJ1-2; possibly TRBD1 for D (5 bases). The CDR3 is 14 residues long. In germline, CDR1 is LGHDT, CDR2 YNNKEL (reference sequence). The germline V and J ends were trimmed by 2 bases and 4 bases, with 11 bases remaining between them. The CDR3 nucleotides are TGTGCCAGCAGCCAACCAGGGCTTACCTATGGCTACACCTTC. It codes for CASSQPGLTYGYTF.

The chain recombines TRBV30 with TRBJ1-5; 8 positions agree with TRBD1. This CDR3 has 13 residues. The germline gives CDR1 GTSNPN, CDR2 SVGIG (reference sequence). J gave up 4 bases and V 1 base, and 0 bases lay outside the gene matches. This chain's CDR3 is CAWSGQGNQPQHF. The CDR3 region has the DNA TGTGCCTGGAGTGGACAGGGGAATCAGCCCCAGCATTTT.

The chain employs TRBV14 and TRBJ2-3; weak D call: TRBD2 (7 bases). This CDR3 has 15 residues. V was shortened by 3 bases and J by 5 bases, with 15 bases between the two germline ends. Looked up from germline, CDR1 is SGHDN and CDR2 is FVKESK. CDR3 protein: CASSQGRGAIDTQYF. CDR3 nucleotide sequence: TGTGCCAGCAGCCAGGGACGGGGGGCAATAGATACGCAGTATTTT. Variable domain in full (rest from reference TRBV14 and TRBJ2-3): EAGVTQFPSHSVIEKGQTVTLRCDPISGHDNLYWYRRVMGKEIKFLLHFVKESKQDESGMPNNRFLAERTGGTYSTLKVQPAELEDSGVYFCASSQGRGAIDTQYFGPGTRLTVL.

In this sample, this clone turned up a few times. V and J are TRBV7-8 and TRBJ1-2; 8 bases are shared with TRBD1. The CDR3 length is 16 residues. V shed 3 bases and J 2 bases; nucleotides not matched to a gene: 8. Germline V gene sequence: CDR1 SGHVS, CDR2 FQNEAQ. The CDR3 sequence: CASSFPGTGGNYGYTF. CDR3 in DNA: TGTGCCAGCAGCTTTCCCGGGACAGGCGGAAACTATGGCTACACCTTC.

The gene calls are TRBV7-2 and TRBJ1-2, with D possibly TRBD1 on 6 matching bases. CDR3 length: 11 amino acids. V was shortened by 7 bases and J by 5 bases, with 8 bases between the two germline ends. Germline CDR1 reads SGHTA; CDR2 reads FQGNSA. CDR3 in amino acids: CASTDRYGYTF. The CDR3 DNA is TGTGCCAGCACGGACAGATATGGCTACACCTTC. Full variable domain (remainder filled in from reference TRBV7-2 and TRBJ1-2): GAGVSQSPSNKVTEKGKDVELRCDPISGHTALYWYRQSLGQGLEFLIYFQGNSAPDKSGLPSDRFSAERTGGSVSTLTIQRTQQEDSAVYLCASTDRYGYTFGSGTRLTVV.

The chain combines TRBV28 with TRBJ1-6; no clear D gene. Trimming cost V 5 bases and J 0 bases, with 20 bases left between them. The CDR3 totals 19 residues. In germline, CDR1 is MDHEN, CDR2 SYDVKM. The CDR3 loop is CASSTRKNSLGSYNSPLHF. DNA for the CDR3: TGTGCCAGCAGTACACGGAAGAACAGCTTGGGCTCCTATAATTCACCCCTCCACTTT.

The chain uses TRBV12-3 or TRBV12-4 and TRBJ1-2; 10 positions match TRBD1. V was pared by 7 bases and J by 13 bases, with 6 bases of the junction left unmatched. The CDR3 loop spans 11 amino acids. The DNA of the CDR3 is TGTGCCAGCACCACCGGACAGGGGGGCACCTTC. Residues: CASTTGQGGTF.

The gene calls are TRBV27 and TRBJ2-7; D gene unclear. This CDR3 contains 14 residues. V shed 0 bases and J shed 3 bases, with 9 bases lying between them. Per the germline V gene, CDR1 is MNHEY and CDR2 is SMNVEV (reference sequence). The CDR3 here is CASSLSSYGYEQYF. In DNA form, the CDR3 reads TGTGCCAGCAGTTTATCTAGCTATGGCTACGAGCAGTACTTC.

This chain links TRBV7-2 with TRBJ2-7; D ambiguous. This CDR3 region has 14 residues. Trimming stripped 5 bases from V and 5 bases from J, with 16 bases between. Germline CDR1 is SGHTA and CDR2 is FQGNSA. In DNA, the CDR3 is TGTGCCAGCAGCCCTTACTCGAGGCCGAACGAGCAGTACTTC. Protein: CASSPYSRPNEQYF.

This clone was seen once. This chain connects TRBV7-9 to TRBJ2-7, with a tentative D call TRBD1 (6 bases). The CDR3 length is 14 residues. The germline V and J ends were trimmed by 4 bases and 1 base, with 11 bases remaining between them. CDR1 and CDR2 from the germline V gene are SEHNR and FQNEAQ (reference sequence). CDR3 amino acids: CASSSERGSYEQYF. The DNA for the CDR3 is TGTGCCAGCAGCTCTGAGAGGGGGTCCTACGAGCAGTACTTC.

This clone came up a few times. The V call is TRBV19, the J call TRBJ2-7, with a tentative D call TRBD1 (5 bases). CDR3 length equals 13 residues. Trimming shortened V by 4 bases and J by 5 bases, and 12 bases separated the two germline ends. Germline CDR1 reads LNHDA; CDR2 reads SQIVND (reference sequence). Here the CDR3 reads CASSTVDSHEQYF. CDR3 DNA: TGTGCCAGTAGTACAGTCGACAGCCACGAGCAGTACTTC.

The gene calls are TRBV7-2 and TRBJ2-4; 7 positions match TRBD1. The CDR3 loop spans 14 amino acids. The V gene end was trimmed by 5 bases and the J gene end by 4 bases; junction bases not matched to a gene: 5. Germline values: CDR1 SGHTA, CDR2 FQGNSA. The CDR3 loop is CASSPGQPKNIQYF. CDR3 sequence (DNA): TGTGCCAGCAGCCCGGGACAGCCTAAAAACATTCAGTACTTC. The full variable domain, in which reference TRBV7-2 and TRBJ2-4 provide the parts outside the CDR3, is GAGVSQSPSNKVTEKGKDVELRCDPISGHTALYWYRQSLGQGLEFLIYFQGNSAPDKSGLPSDRFSAERTGGSVSTLTIQRTQQEDSAVYLCASSPGQPKNIQYFGAGTRLSVL.

The CDR3 nucleotides read TGTGCCAGCAGTTACAACCTGGGGGCCGGGCTTAGGAATGAGCAGTTCTTC. Translation: CASSYNLGAGLRNEQFF. The chain has TRBV6-2 or TRBV6-3 and TRBJ2-1, with D perhaps matching TRBD1 (6 bases). Germline V lookup: CDR1 MNHEY, CDR2 SVGEGT. The CDR3 is 17 amino acids. Trimming cost V 2 bases and J 7 bases, with 21 bases left between them.